This T cell receptor beta chain originates from a study of patients and donors after allogeneic stem cell transplantation. MiXCR was run by TCRdb on the RT-PCR reads, yielding one entry per CDR3 protein. The data show 400,000 to 500,000 distinct CDR3 sequences, with 16% seen just once and around 7.2% held by the top ten. Sequencing used blood, either unsorted or a sorted T cell fraction (not recorded which). The receptor was derived from a human donor who was either an allogeneic HSCT recipient or a stem cell or donor lymphocyte infusion donor (not recorded which). It is not recorded whose cells these are; they may come from a transplant donor.

This chain's CDR3 is CASSPLGDEQYF. In DNA, the CDR3 is TGTGCCAGTAGTCCGCTTGGGGACGAGCAGTACTTC. The V and J genes are TRBV19 and TRBJ2-7; D unclear. The V gene lost 5 bases and the J gene lost 5 bases, with 10 bases spanning the gap. The CDR3 is 12 residues long. Germline V gene lookup returns CDR1 LNHDA and CDR2 SQIVND (reference sequence).